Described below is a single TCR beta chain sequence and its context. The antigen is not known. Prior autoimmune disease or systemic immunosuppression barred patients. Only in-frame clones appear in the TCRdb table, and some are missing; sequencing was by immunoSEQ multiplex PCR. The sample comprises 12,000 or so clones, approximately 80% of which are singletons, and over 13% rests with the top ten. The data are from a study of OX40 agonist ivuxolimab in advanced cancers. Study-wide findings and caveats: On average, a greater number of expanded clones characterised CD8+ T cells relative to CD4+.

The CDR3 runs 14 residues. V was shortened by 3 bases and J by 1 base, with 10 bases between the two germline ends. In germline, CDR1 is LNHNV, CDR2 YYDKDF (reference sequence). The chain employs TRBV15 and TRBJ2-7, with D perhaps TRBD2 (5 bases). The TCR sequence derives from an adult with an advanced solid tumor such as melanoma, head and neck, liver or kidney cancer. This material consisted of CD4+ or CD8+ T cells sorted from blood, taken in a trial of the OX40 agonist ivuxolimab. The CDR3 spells CATSRAGQSYEQYF. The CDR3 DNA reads TGTGCCACCAGCAGGGCGGGCCAGTCCTACGAGCAGTACTTC.